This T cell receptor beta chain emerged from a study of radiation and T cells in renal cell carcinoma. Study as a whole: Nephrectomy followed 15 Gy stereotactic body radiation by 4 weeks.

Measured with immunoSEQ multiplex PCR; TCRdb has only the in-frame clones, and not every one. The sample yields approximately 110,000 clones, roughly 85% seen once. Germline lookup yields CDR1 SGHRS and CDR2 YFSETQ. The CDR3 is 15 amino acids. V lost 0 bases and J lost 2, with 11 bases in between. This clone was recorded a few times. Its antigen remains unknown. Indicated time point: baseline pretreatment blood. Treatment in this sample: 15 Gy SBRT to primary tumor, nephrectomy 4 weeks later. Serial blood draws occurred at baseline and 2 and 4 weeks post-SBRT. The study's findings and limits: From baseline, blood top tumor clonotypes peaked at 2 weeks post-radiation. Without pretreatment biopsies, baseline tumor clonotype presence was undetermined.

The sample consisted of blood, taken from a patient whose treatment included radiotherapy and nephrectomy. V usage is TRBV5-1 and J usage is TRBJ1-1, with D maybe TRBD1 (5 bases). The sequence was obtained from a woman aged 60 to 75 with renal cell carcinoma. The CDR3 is CASSLEGRSNTEAFF. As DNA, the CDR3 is TGCGCCAGCAGCTTGGAGGGGAGGAGCAACACTGAAGCTTTCTTT.